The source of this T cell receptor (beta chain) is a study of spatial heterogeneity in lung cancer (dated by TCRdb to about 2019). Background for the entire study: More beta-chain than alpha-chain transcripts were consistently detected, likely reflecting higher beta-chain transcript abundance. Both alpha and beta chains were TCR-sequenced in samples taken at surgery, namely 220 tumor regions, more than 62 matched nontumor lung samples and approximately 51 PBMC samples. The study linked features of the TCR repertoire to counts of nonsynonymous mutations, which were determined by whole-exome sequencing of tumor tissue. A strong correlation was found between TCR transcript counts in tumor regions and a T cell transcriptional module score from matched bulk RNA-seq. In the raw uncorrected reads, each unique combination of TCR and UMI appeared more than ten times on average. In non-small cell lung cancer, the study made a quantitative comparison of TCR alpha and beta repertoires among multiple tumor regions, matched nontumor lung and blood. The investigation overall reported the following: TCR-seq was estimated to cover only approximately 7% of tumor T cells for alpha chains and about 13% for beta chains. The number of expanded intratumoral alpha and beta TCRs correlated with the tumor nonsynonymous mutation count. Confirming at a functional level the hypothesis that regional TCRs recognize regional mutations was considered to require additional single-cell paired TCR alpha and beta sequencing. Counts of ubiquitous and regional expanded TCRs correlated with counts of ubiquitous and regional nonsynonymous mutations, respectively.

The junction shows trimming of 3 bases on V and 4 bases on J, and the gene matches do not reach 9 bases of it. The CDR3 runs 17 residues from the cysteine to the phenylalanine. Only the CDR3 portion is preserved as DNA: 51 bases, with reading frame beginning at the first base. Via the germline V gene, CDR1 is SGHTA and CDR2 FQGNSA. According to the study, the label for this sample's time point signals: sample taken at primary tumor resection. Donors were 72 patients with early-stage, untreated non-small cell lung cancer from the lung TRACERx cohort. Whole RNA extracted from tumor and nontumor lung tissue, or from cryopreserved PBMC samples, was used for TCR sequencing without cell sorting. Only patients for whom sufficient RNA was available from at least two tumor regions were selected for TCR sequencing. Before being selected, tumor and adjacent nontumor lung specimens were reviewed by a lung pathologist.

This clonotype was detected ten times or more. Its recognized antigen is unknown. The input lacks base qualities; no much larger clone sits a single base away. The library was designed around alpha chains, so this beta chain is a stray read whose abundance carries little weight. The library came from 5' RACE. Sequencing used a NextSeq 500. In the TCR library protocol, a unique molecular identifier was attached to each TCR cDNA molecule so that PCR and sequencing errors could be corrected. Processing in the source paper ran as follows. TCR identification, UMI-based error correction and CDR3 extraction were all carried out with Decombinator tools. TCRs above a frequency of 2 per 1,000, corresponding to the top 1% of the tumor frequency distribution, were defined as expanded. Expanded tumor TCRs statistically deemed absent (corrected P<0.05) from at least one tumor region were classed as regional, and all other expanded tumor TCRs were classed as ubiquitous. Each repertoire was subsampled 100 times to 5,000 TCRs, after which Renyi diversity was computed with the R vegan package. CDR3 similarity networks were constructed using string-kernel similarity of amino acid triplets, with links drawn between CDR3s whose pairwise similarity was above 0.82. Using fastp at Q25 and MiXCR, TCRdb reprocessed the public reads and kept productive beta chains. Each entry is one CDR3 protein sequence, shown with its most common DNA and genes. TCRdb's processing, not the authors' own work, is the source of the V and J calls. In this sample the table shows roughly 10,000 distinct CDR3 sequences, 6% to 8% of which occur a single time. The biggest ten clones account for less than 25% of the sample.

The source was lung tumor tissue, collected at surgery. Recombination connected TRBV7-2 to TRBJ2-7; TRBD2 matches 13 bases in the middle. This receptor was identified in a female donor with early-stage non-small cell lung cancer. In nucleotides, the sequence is TGTGCCAGCAGCTTGGGACTAGCGGGGAGGCCCAATTACGAGCAGTACTTC. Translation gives CASSLGLAGRPNYEQYF.